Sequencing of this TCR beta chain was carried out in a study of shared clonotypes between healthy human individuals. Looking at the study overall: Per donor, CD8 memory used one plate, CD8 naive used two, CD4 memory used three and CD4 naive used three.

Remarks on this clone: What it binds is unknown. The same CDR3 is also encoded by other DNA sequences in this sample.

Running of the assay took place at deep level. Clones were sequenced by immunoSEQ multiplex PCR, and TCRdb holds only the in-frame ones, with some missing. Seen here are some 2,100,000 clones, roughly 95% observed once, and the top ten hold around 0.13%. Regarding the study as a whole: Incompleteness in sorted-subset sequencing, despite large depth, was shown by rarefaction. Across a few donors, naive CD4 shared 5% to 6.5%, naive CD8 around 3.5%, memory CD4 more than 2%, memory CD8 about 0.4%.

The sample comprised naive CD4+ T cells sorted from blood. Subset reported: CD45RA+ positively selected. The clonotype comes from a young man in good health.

CDR3 sequence reads: CASSLAGGNTIYF. As DNA, the CDR3 is TGCGCCAGCAGCTTGGCCGGTGGAAACACCATATATTTT. The chain links TRBV5-1 to TRBJ1-3; D is unresolved. The CDR3 consists of 13 residues. Germline CDR1 and CDR2: SGHRS and YFSETQ. Trimming removed 0 bases at V and 3 bases at J, with 4 bases between. The full variable domain, rest sourced from reference TRBV5-1 and TRBJ1-3, is KAGVTQTPRYLIKTRGQQVTLSCSPISGHRSVSWYQQTPGQGLQFLFEYFSETQRNKGNFPGRFSGRQFSNSRSEMNVSTLELGDSALYLCASSLAGGNTIYFGEGSWLTVV.